The 24 T cell receptor beta chains below all came from one sample that was sequenced in a study of blood T cell repertoires in COVID-19. Only in-frame clones appear in the TCRdb table, and some are missing; sequencing was by immunoSEQ multiplex PCR. Here the sample spans around 300,000 clones, around 90% being singletons. Material for sequencing was peripheral blood. The receptors stem from a woman in her fifties or sixties with COVID-19, enrolled during active disease.

V and J are TRBV11-3 and TRBJ1-1; D remains ambiguous. Trimming took 8 bases from V and 1 from J, leaving 14 bases between them. The germline V gene encodes CDR1 SGHNT and CDR2 YENEEA. The length of the CDR3 is 14 residues. DNA of the CDR3: TGTGCCAGCTCACTGGAGGGCGGGAACACTGAAGCTTTCTTT. Translated, it gives CASSLEGGNTEAFF.

This chain links TRBV19 with TRBJ2-2; a possible D gene is TRBD2 (6 bases). With 3 bases removed from V and 7 bases from J, the gap between germline ends came to 18 bases. In germline, CDR1 is LNHDA, CDR2 SQIVND (reference sequence). The CDR3 is made up of 16 amino acids. The CDR3 DNA is TGTGCCAGTAGTATTGGGTTGGCGGGACTGGGCGGGGAGCTGTTTTTT. Translation: CASSIGLAGLGGELFF.

This clone was observed a single time. This sequence joins TRBV19 and TRBJ2-7; TRBD1 aligns across 9 bases. The germline V gene has CDR1 LNHDA and CDR2 SQIVND (reference sequence). V lost 6 bases, J lost 0 bases, and 9 bases stayed unmatched. The CDR3 is 16 residues long. This CDR3 reads CASSFRGTGISYEQYF. The CDR3 DNA sequence: TGTGCCAGTAGCTTTCGGGGGACAGGGATCTCCTACGAGCAGTACTTC.

The chain combines TRBV11-3 with TRBJ2-7; TRBD1 aligns across 11 bases. V lost 5 bases and J lost 2; bases outside the gene matches: 5. This CDR3 region has 15 residues. Germline V gives CDR1 SGHNT, CDR2 YENEEA. The CDR3 spells CASSARDRGAYEQYF. CDR3 coding DNA: TGTGCCAGCAGCGCCCGGGACAGGGGGGCCTACGAGCAGTACTTC.

This clone turned up a few times. The genes are TRBV19 and TRBJ2-1; D is possibly TRBD2 (5 bases). Trimming took off 6 bases at V and 0 bases at J, with 6 bases between the two ends. The CDR3 covers 13 residues. Germline values: CDR1 LNHDA, CDR2 SQIVND (reference sequence). CDR3 loop: CASRGVSYNEQFF. CDR3 coding DNA: TGTGCCAGTAGGGGAGTCTCCTACAATGAGCAGTTCTTC. Looking up the rest from reference TRBV19 and TRBJ2-1 gives the full variable domain: DGGITQSPKYLFRKEGQNVTLSCEQNLNHDAMYWYRQDPGQGLRLIYYSQIVNDFQKGDIAEGYSVSREKKESFPLTVTSAQKNPTAFYLCASRGVSYNEQFFGPGTRLTVL.

The V and J genes are TRBV18 and TRBJ1-2, with TRBD1 matching over 8 bases. Losses at the gene ends were 7 bases for V and 4 bases for J; bases not matched to a gene: 5. Germline-derived CDR1 and CDR2 are KGHSH and LQKENI. The CDR3 consists of 13 residues. This CDR3 reads CASWGQDSYGYTF. The CDR3 DNA reads TGTGCCAGCTGGGGACAGGATTCCTATGGCTACACCTTC.

This clone has just one count. Relative to the germline gene, one junction end is altered; a read error may explain this. This chain connects TRBV18 to TRBJ1-2; D is undetermined. This CDR3 has 13 amino acids. The germline CDR1 and CDR2 sequences are KGHSH and LQKENI. The CDR3 here is CASSKPNPGGYIF. The CDR3 DNA is TGTGCCAGCTCCAAACCAAACCCAGGTGGCTACATCTTC. Drawing the rest from reference TRBV18 and TRBJ1-2, the complete variable domain is NAGVMQNPRHLVRRRGQEARLRCSPMKGHSHVYWYRQLPEEGLKFMVYLQKENIIDESGMPKERFSAEFPKEGPSILRIQQVVRGDSAAYFCASSKPNPGGYIFGSGTRLTVV.

The rearrangement uses TRBV5-1 and TRBJ1-3, with D uncertain. The CDR3 runs to 14 residues. Trimming shortened V by 0 bases and J by 1 base, and 5 bases separated the two germline ends. Germline V gene sequence: CDR1 SGHRS, CDR2 YFSETQ. The CDR3 region is CASSLGQSGNTIYF. CDR3 DNA: TGCGCCAGCAGCTTGGGGCAGTCTGGAAACACCATATATTTT.

The rearrangement links TRBV5-8 to TRBJ1-2, with TRBD1 matching 9 bases. V lost 1 base, J lost 0 bases, and 13 bases stayed unmatched. The CDR3 extends over 19 amino acids. Germline CDR1 is SGHTS and CDR2 is YDEGEE. The CDR3 loop is CASSLRGQGARVPNYGYTF. The CDR3 coding sequence is TGTGCCAGCAGCTTGAGGGGACAGGGAGCCCGGGTGCCTAACTATGGCTACACCTTC.

The rearrangement joins TRBV7-9 to TRBJ2-3; 8 bases fit TRBD1. CDR1 is SEHNR, CDR2 FQNEAQ, per germline (reference sequence). Trimming at V came to 1 base and at J to 0 bases, leaving 9 bases not matched to a gene. This CDR3 is built from 18 residues. In DNA, the CDR3 is TGTGCCAGCAGCTTAGAGCTATGGACAGGGCCAAGCACAGATACGCAGTATTTT. Residues: CASSLELWTGPSTDTQYF.

This clone was seen only once. V is TRBV5-1 and J is TRBJ2-7; 11 bases map to TRBD2. This CDR3 comprises 17 residues. CDR1 and CDR2 from the germline V gene are SGHRS and YFSETQ. Germline trimming cut 0 bases from V and 5 bases from J; bases unmatched to any gene: 10. The CDR3 loop reads CASSLALAGGLADEQYF. As DNA, the CDR3 is TGCGCCAGCAGCTTGGCCTTAGCGGGAGGGTTGGCGGACGAGCAGTACTTC.

This clone is a singleton in its sample. The chain has TRBV7-9 and TRBJ2-7, with 10 bases that match TRBD1. Per the germline V gene, CDR1 is SEHNR and CDR2 is FQNEAQ (reference sequence). V lost 8 bases and J lost 1; bases outside the gene matches: 8. The CDR3 is 15 amino acids. The CDR3 loop reads CASRLGTGASYEQYF. The CDR3 bases are TGTGCCAGCCGTCTGGGGACAGGGGCATCCTACGAGCAGTACTTC.

This clone has ten or more counts. The gene calls are TRBV6-5 and TRBJ1-6; D is unresolved. Per the germline V gene, CDR1 is MNHEY and CDR2 is SVGAGI. V was pared by 6 bases and J by 6 bases, with 6 bases between. The CDR3 sequence is 12 residues long. CDR3 sequence: CASRESNSPLHF. CDR3 coding DNA: TGTGCCAGCAGGGAGAGTAATTCACCCCTCCACTTT.

The genes are TRBV6-5 and TRBJ2-1; a possible D gene is TRBD2 (5 bases). Germline values: CDR1 MNHEY, CDR2 SVGAGI. The V gene lost 3 bases and the J gene lost 2 bases, with 11 bases spanning the gap. The CDR3 runs to 15 residues. The CDR3 reads CASSYGLAAYNEQFF. Here the CDR3 DNA reads TGTGCCAGCAGTTATGGGCTAGCAGCCTACAATGAGCAGTTCTTC.

V and J are TRBV11-3 and TRBJ2-1, with 9 positions matching TRBD2. V shed 5 bases and J 8 bases; nucleotides not matched to a gene: 10. CDR1 is SGHNT and CDR2 is YENEEA in the germline V gene. There are 15 residues in the CDR3. The CDR3 sequence: CASSHRGGTSYEQFF. CDR3 DNA sequence: TGTGCCAGCAGCCATAGGGGGGGGACTAGCTATGAGCAGTTCTTC.

The rearrangement links TRBV5-1 to TRBJ2-5; 9 bases are a match to TRBD2. After removal of 0 bases from V and 4 bases from J, the junction contained 4 bases not matched to a gene. Germline lookup yields CDR1 SGHRS and CDR2 YFSETQ. The CDR3 totals 15 residues. Here the CDR3 DNA reads TGCGCCAGCAGCTTGGGGGTAGCGGGAGCAGAGACCCAGTACTTC. As protein: CASSLGVAGAETQYF.

The chain couples TRBV5-5 to TRBJ2-7; D unclear. The CDR3 runs 14 residues. The V gene lost 2 bases and the J gene lost 1 base, with 10 bases spanning the gap. The germline V gene encodes CDR1 SGHKS and CDR2 YYEKEE (reference sequence). The CDR3 DNA reads as TGTGCCAGCAGCTTTCGTTTCGCGTCCTACGAGCAGTACTTC. Translation gives CASSFRFASYEQYF. The full variable domain, completed using reference TRBV5-5 and TRBJ2-7, is DAGVTQSPTHLIKTRGQQVTLRCSPISGHKSVSWYQQVLGQGPQFIFQYYEKEERGRGNFPDRFSARQFPNYSSELNVNALLLGDSALYLCASSFRFASYEQYFGPGTRLTVT.

The CDR3 sequence: CASRDTSADGYTF. The CDR3, as DNA: TGCGCCAGCCGGGACACCAGTGCCGATGGCTACACCTTC. This chain links TRBV5-1 with TRBJ1-2; D perhaps matches TRBD1 (6 bases). The CDR3 has 13 residues. Germline CDR1 is SGHRS and CDR2 is YFSETQ. V lost 7 bases and J 6 bases, leaving 16 bases between the germline ends.

CDR3 sequence: CATGQGDQPQHF. As DNA, the CDR3 is TGTGCCACCGGGCAGGGCGATCAGCCCCAGCATTTT. The rearrangement uses TRBV2 and TRBJ1-5; weak D call: TRBD1 (5 bases). Between the trimmed V and J ends, which lost 10 bases and 5 bases, there was a span of 12 bases. Per the germline V gene, CDR1 is SNHLY and CDR2 is FYNNEI. CDR3 size: 12 residues.

In DNA form, the CDR3 reads TGTGCCAGCAGCGCACAAGGGGAGGTCGGCACTCATGGCTACACCTTC. Translated: CASSAQGEVGTHGYTF. V gene TRBV9 combines with J gene TRBJ1-2, with a weak D call TRBD1 (5 bases). Trimming cost V 3 bases and J 6 bases, with 21 bases left between them. CDR3 size: 16 residues. CDR1 and CDR2 (germline): SGDLS, YYNGEE.

The chain combines TRBV5-8 with TRBJ2-5, with 7 nucleotides matching TRBD1. Trimming at V came to 0 bases and at J to 0 bases, leaving 5 bases not matched to a gene. This CDR3 contains 16 residues. Germline V lookup: CDR1 SGHTS, CDR2 YDEGEE. The CDR3 DNA sequence: TGTGCCAGCAGCTTGGAAGGGACAGCGTACCAAGAGACCCAGTACTTC. It translates to CASSLEGTAYQETQYF.

The chain employs TRBV6-5 and TRBJ1-1; unclear D gene. CDR3 length: 13 residues. From germline, CDR1 is MNHEY and CDR2 SVGAGI. Trimming stripped 5 bases from V and 1 base from J, with 8 bases between. CDR3 residues: CASSRGWNTEAFF. DNA for the CDR3: TGTGCCAGCAGTCGAGGTTGGAACACTGAAGCTTTCTTT.

The chain carries TRBV18 and TRBJ2-3; 8 positions match TRBD2. Germline CDR1 is KGHSH and CDR2 is LQKENI. V trimming: 6 bases; J trimming: 0 bases; junction bases outside the gene matches: 5. The CDR3 length is 15 residues. CDR3: CASSGLAESTDTQYF. The CDR3 DNA sequence: TGTGCCAGCTCCGGACTAGCCGAGAGCACAGATACGCAGTATTTT.

The chain carries TRBV5-4 and TRBJ2-1, with TRBD2 identical over 10 bases. Germline CDR1 and CDR2: SGHNT and YYREEE (reference sequence). After removal of 2 bases from V and 9 bases from J, the junction contained 11 bases not matched to a gene. There are 16 residues in the CDR3. CDR3: CASSLSGRAKSGEQFF. DNA for the CDR3: TGTGCCAGCAGCTTAAGCGGGAGGGCCAAGTCTGGTGAGCAGTTCTTC.